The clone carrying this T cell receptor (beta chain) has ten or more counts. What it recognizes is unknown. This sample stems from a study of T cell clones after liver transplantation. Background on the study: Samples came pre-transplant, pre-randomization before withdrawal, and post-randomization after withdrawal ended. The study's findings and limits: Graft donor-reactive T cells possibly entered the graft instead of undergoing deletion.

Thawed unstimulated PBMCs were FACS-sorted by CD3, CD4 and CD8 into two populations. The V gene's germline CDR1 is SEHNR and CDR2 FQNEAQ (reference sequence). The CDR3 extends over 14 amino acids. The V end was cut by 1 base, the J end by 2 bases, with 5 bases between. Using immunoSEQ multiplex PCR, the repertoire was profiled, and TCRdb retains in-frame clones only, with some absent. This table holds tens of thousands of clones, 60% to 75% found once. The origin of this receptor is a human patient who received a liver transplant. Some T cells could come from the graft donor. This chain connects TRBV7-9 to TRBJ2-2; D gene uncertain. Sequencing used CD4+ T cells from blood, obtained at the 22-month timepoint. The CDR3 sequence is CASSLEPNTGELFF. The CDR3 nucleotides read TGTGCCAGCAGCTTAGAACCTAACACCGGGGAGCTGTTTTTT.